The 7 T cell receptor beta chains in this list originate from one sample, sequenced in a study of identical twins. TCRdb re-analysed the 5' RACE reads in MiXCR, keeping a single row per CDR3 protein. The sample carries around 250,000 distinct CDR3 sequences, about 7.3% recorded once. The sample was also reused in another study, on yellow fever vaccine responses in identical twins.

Sequencing used memory (CD45RO+) T cells sorted from blood. These receptors came from a woman under 30 in good health.

The rearrangement uses TRBV12-3 or TRBV12-4 and TRBJ2-2, with 8 bases that match TRBD1. V lost 4 bases, J lost 3 bases, and 4 bases stayed unmatched. This CDR3 contains 15 residues. Written as DNA, the CDR3 is TGTGCCAGCAGTTCAAGACAGGGGTACACCGGGGAGCTGTTTTTT. Its translation is CASSSRQGYTGELFF.

This clonotype was counted many times. The chain is built from TRBV18 and TRBJ1-1; no reliable D call. The V and J ends lost 4 bases and 7 bases respectively, with 19 bases between them. Germline CDR1 KGHSH, CDR2 LQKENI. The CDR3 length is 15 residues. The CDR3 region has the DNA TGTGCCAGCTCACGAAACCGACCGCCGGAGAGTGAAGCTTTCTTT. This gives the protein CASSRNRPPESEAFF.

This clonotype was counted only a few times. The chain combines TRBV5-1 with TRBJ2-1, with 8 bases identical to TRBD1. The germline CDR1 and CDR2 sequences are SGHRS and YFSETQ. The CDR3 has 19 amino acids. The V and J ends lost 4 bases and 3 bases, in that order; junction bases with no gene match: 18. For the CDR3, the DNA is TGCGCCAGCAGCCGAGGCGCGTTGCATCGAACAGGGGGCTACAATGAGCAGTTCTTC. Protein product: CASSRGALHRTGGYNEQFF.

This clonotype appeared a few times. This chain connects TRBV7-2 to TRBJ2-6; D is possibly TRBD2 (5 bases). Between the trimmed V and J ends, which lost 4 bases and 8 bases, there was a span of 12 bases. Germline V CDR1 and CDR2: SGHTA, FQGNSA. The CDR3 is 14 residues long. For the CDR3, the DNA is TGTGCCAGCAGCTCAACTCCCGGGACCAACGTCCTGACTTTC. Its protein product is CASSSTPGTNVLTF.

This clonotype has just a few counts. This rearrangement joins TRBV20-1 to TRBJ2-7; 9 nucleotides line up with TRBD1. The CDR3 spans 16 residues. Germline CDR1 and CDR2: DFQATT and SNEGSKA (reference sequence). V trimming: 2 bases; J trimming: 2 bases; junction bases outside the gene matches: 10. CDR3 DNA sequence: TGCAGTGCTAGATACAGGGGGCGTTCCTTGACCTACGAGCAGTACGTC. It translates to CSARYRGRSLTYEQYV.

This clonotype has a handful of counts. The CDR3 protein is CASRTFGGGSTPQETQYF. The CDR3 nucleotides are TGTGCCAGCAGAACCTTTGGGGGCGGGAGTACACCGCAAGAGACCCAGTACTTC. The chain employs TRBV28 and TRBJ2-5, with D tentatively TRBD2 (7 bases). Per germline, CDR1 MDHEN and CDR2 SYDVKM. CDR3 length: 18 residues. The ends were cut back, 6 bases at V and 2 bases at J, with 25 bases in the middle.

This clonotype has more than one count but fewer than ten. This chain joins TRBV28 and TRBJ1-1, with D possibly being TRBD1 (6 bases). Germline V gives CDR1 MDHEN, CDR2 SYDVKM. The CDR3 is 12 residues long. Trimming left V 5 bases short and J 5 bases short, with 9 bases between. The DNA for the CDR3 is TGTGCCAGCAGTACCACAGGGACTGAAGCTTTCTTT. It specifies CASSTTGTEAFF.